These 24 T cell receptor beta chains originate from one sample sequenced in a study of blood T cells in healthy people across ages. The authors ran a second PCR of 7 to 11 cycles using a sample-barcoded 5' primer and a J-beta primer mix. MiXCR, run by TCRdb on the 5' RACE reads, gives a single entry per CDR3 protein. The sample comprises about 970,000 distinct CDR3 sequences, roughly 51% of which are singletons, and 20% to 25% rests with the top ten. Sequenced sample: blood. These receptors were obtained from a woman aged 60 to 75 in good health.

This clonotype was detected only once. The J gene is TRBJ2-7, the V gene TRBV4-1, with D perhaps given as TRBD1 or TRBD2 (6 bases each). Judging by the DNA end, TRBJ2-1 fits better; the J call may be wrong. CDR1 is MGHRA and CDR2 is YSYEKL in the germline V gene. The CDR3 runs 14 residues. The chain's CDR3 is CASSQSGGHNEQFF. Here the CDR3 DNA reads TGCGCCAGCAGCCAATCCGGGGGCCACAATGAGCAGTTCTTC.

At least ten counts were recorded for this clonotype. CDR3 sequence reads: CASSQDWSGNQPQHF. CDR3 nucleotide sequence: TGCGCCAGCAGCCAAGATTGGAGCGGCAATCAGCCCCAGCATTTT. The gene calls are TRBV4-1 and TRBJ1-5; D is ambiguous. Germline V gives CDR1 MGHRA, CDR2 YSYEKL. The ends were cut back, 0 bases at V and 2 bases at J, with 8 bases in the middle. The CDR3 has 15 residues.

In the case of this clonotype: The germline gene is not matched at one end of the junction; a read error may be the cause. The rearrangement links TRBV25-1 to TRBJ2-3; a weak D match, TRBD1 (6 bases). The CDR3 runs to 14 residues. Looked up from germline, CDR1 is MGHDK and CDR2 is SYGVNS. CDR3 coding DNA: TGTGCCAGCAGCCAGGGGATCGGCACAGATACACAGTATTTT. Translating gives CASSQGIGTDTQYF.

This chain's CDR3 is CASSLNGLTTEAFF. The CDR3 region has the DNA TGTGCCAGCAGCTTAAACGGGCTTACCACTGAAGCTTTCTTT. The rearrangement uses TRBV7-3 and TRBJ1-1; no firm D call. The CDR3 loop spans 14 amino acids. The germline V and J ends were trimmed by 1 base and 4 bases, with 10 bases remaining between them. Germline CDR1 SGHTA, CDR2 FQGTGA.

To note about this clonotype: The germline gene is not matched at one end of the junction; a read error may be the cause. The chain recombines TRBV3-1 with TRBJ1-2; 9 bases fit TRBD1. This CDR3 region has 17 residues. The germline V gene encodes CDR1 LGHDT and CDR2 YNNKEL (reference sequence). The CDR3 sequence is CASSQDASTGGDYGHTF. In DNA, the CDR3 is TGTGCCAGCAGCCAAGACGCTTCCACAGGGGGCGACTATGGCCACACCTTC.

The rearrangement joins TRBV5-5 to TRBJ1-6, with 7 bases matching TRBD1. After removal of 1 base from V and 8 bases from J, the junction contained 6 bases not matched to a gene. The germline gives CDR1 SGHKS, CDR2 YYEKEE (reference sequence). This CDR3 is 15 amino acids long. CDR3 sequence (DNA): TGTGCCAGCAGCTTGTTGGGGACAGCCGATTCACCCCTCCACTTT. Its translation is CASSLLGTADSPLHF. The full variable domain, with the rest looked up from reference TRBV5-5 and TRBJ1-6, is DAGVTQSPTHLIKTRGQQVTLRCSPISGHKSVSWYQQVLGQGPQFIFQYYEKEERGRGNFPDRFSARQFPNYSSELNVNALLLGDSALYLCASSLLGTADSPLHFGNGTRLTVT.

In regard to this clonotype: This may arise from a read error, as a much more abundant clone is one base away. The chain couples TRBV5-1 to TRBJ2-1; TRBD1 agrees at 7 bases. The CDR3 totals 14 residues. CDR1 is SGHRS, CDR2 YFSETQ, per germline. The trim removed 4 bases at V and 10 bases at J, leaving 11 bases unmatched. CDR3 sequence: CASSTRQGNYEQFF. The CDR3 DNA follows: TGCGCCAGCAGCACACGACAGGGCAACTACGAGCAGTTCTTC. Together with reference TRBV5-1 and TRBJ2-1, the CDR3 gives the full variable domain: KAGVTQTPRYLIKTRGQQVTLSCSPISGHRSVSWYQQTPGQGLQFLFEYFSETQRNKGNFPGRFSGRQFSNSRSEMNVSTLELGDSALYLCASSTRQGNYEQFFGPGTRLTVL.

This clonotype has only a few counts. The CDR3 loop is CSAREGQGGRSSGANVLTF. The CDR3 nucleotides read TGCAGTGCTAGAGAGGGGCAAGGGGGTCGAAGCTCTGGGGCCAACGTCCTGACTTTC. The chain joins TRBV20-1 to TRBJ2-6; tentative D call: TRBD1 (6 bases). The CDR3 contains 19 residues. Between the trimmed V and J ends, which lost 0 bases and 0 bases, there was a span of 18 bases. CDR1 is DFQATT and CDR2 is SNEGSKA in the germline V gene (reference sequence).

The chain recombines TRBV4-2 with TRBJ2-7; 10 positions agree with TRBD1. The CDR3 sequence is 14 residues long. Looked up from germline, CDR1 is LGHNA and CDR2 is YNFKEQ. V lost 5 bases and J lost 6; bases outside the gene matches: 7. CDR3 bases: TGTGCCAGCAGCTCCACGACAGGGGGCGGCGAGCAGTACTTC. Protein: CASSSTTGGGEQYF.

This clonotype was seen only once. This rearrangement joins TRBV5-4 to TRBJ2-5; tentatively, D is TRBD1 or TRBD2 (6 bases each). CDR1 is SGHNT, CDR2 YYREEE, per germline (reference sequence). Trimming took off 0 bases at V and 4 bases at J, with 13 bases between the two ends. CDR3 length: 15 residues. In DNA, the CDR3 is TGTGCCAGCAGCTTGGAGCCGGGGGCCAGAGAGACCCAGTACTTC. It specifies CASSLEPGARETQYF.

The chain has TRBV20-1 and TRBJ2-1; no reliable D call. The CDR3 contains 15 residues. Trimming pared 0 bases from V and 4 bases from J, leaving 13 bases between. CDR1 and CDR2 (germline): DFQATT, SNEGSKA (reference sequence). The CDR3 region has the DNA TGCAGTGCTAGAGATGTAATAGCTGGATACAATGAGCAGTTCTTC. It is translated as CSARDVIAGYNEQFF.

The chain carries TRBV6-5 and TRBJ1-1; D is possibly TRBD1 (6 bases). Trimming cost V 4 bases and J 14 bases, with 26 bases left between them. The length of the CDR3 is 15 residues. Germline loops: CDR1 MNHEY, CDR2 SVGAGI. The CDR3 sequence: CASSWRAGGGNEQFF. CDR3 DNA sequence: TGTGCCAGCAGTTGGCGAGCGGGAGGGGGAAATGAGCAGTTCTTT.

The rearrangement links TRBV6-2 or TRBV6-3 to TRBJ1-1; D perhaps matches TRBD1 (6 bases). In germline, CDR1 is MNHEY, CDR2 SVGEGT. This CDR3 has 14 amino acids. Trimming took 4 bases from V and 1 from J, leaving 10 bases between them. CDR3 nucleotides: TGTGCCAGCAGTTTGCAGGGGAGGAACACTGAAGCTTTCTTT. It encodes CASSLQGRNTEAFF.

The J gene is TRBJ2-7, the V gene TRBV12-3 or TRBV12-4, with 8 bases aligning to TRBD2. Trimming at V came to 0 bases and at J to 10 bases, leaving 2 bases not matched to a gene. The CDR3 covers 12 residues. In nucleotides, the CDR3 is TGTGCCAGCAGTTTAGCGCGGGAGGCCCAGTACTTC. Its translation is CASSLAREAQYF.

The chain carries TRBV28 and TRBJ2-7; perhaps TRBD1 as D (5 bases). Trimming removed 5 bases from V and 2 bases from J, with 25 bases in between. Germline values: CDR1 MDHEN, CDR2 SYDVKM. This CDR3 has 18 residues. CDR3 protein: CASSLTWTTRKKAYEQYF. In DNA form, the CDR3 reads TGTGCCAGCAGTCTTACTTGGACAACCCGTAAGAAAGCCTACGAGCAGTACTTC.

The sample holds a few counts of this clonotype. This chain connects TRBV20-1 to TRBJ2-4; D is unresolved. The V gene's germline CDR1 is DFQATT and CDR2 SNEGSKA (reference sequence). This CDR3 has 17 residues. The V end was cut by 0 bases, the J end by 2 bases, with 17 bases between. The CDR3 DNA follows: TGCAGTGCTAGAGAGCCTAACGGGTATCTGACCAAAAACATTCAGTACTTC. The encoded protein is CSAREPNGYLTKNIQYF.

J is TRBJ2-1 and V is TRBV18; 10 bases align to TRBD1. CDR3 length: 14 amino acids. V dropped 8 bases and J dropped 5; count of bases not matched to a gene: 6. Germline V CDR1 and CDR2: KGHSH, LQKENI. The CDR3 region has the DNA TGTGCCAGCAAGGGGGACAGGGGTCACAATGAGCAGTTCTTC. Residues: CASKGDRGHNEQFF.

The chain uses TRBV12-3 or TRBV12-4 and TRBJ2-3; 7 positions match TRBD1. This CDR3 region has 18 residues. The V and J ends lost 4 bases and 1 base, in that order; junction bases with no gene match: 14. The CDR3 loop is CASSSQRTGPSGTDTQYF. The CDR3 region has the DNA TGTGCCAGCAGTTCCCAAAGGACAGGCCCCAGTGGCACAGATACGCAGTATTTT.

The chain couples TRBV27 to TRBJ1-2; tentatively, D is TRBD1 (6 bases). This CDR3 has 13 residues. Germline-derived CDR1 and CDR2 are MNHEY and SMNVEV (reference sequence). The ends were cut back, 0 bases at V and 6 bases at J, with 8 bases in the middle. The CDR3 protein is CASSLSNRDGYTF. As DNA, the CDR3 is TGTGCCAGCAGTTTATCGAACAGGGATGGCTACACCTTC.

A few counts support this clonotype. The V and J genes are TRBV4-1 and TRBJ2-1; no definite D call. In germline, CDR1 is MGHRA, CDR2 YSYEKL. V lost 0 bases, J lost 5 bases, and 11 bases lay in between. The CDR3 is made up of 15 amino acids. The CDR3 coding sequence is TGCGCCAGCAGCCAAGATCGGGCGAGCGACAATGAGCAGTTCTTC. This gives the protein CASSQDRASDNEQFF.

V gene TRBV11-2 combines with J gene TRBJ2-7; TRBD2 matches 11 bases. V shed 5 bases and J 5 bases; nucleotides not matched to a gene: 11. CDR3 length: 16 amino acids. Per the germline V gene, CDR1 is SGHAT and CDR2 is FQNNGV. As DNA, the CDR3 is TGTGCCAGCAGCCGAATTAGCGGGAGGGAGAGGAACGAGCAGTACTTC. Its protein is CASSRISGRERNEQYF.

This clonotype was seen ten or more times. The gene calls are TRBV4-2 and TRBJ1-5, with TRBD1 matching 11 bases. In germline, CDR1 is LGHNA, CDR2 YNFKEQ. V trimming: 3 bases; J trimming: 6 bases; junction bases outside the gene matches: 4. The CDR3 is 15 residues long. Written as DNA, the CDR3 is TGTGCCAGCAGCCAGGACAGGGGGCCCACTCAGCCCCAGCATTTT. Amino acid sequence: CASSQDRGPTQPQHF.

The V call is TRBV15, the J call TRBJ2-7; D might be TRBD1 or TRBD2, each matching 5 bases. V was clipped by 1 base and J by 6 bases, with 16 bases between them. The CDR3 is 15 residues long. Germline V gene sequence: CDR1 LNHNV, CDR2 YYDKDF (reference sequence). CDR3 nucleotides: TGTGCCACCAGCAGAGGCCGGGACGGGGTAAGCGAGCAGTACTTC. Its protein is CATSRGRDGVSEQYF.

This chain links TRBV15 with TRBJ1-5; D gene ambiguous. This CDR3 contains 13 residues. Germline-derived CDR1 and CDR2 are LNHNV and YYDKDF (reference sequence). The V end lost 3 bases, the J end lost 2 bases, and 5 bases lay between the germline ends. The CDR3 nucleotides read TGTGCCACCAGCAGGGACGGCAATCAGCCCCAGCATTTT. It specifies CATSRDGNQPQHF.